This T cell receptor (beta chain) was recorded in a study of T cell responses to AZD1222 COVID-19 vaccine. The study's findings and limits: Of spike-specific TCRs, nearly half reportedly target regions left unmutated in variants. Among the donors, most were white British and more were female, and clonal diversity was possibly underestimated. Only five or six individuals given AZD1222 were seropositive at baseline.

V was pared by 7 bases and J by 4 bases, with 17 bases between. CDR3 length: 14 residues. From germline, CDR1 is MNHEY and CDR2 SVGEGT. Using immunoSEQ multiplex PCR, the repertoire was profiled, and TCRdb retains in-frame clones only, with some absent. The repertoire has roughly 99,000 clones, 89% of them found once; the top ten carry roughly 7%. In regard to this clone: Its antigen is not known.

This chain links TRBV6-2 or TRBV6-3 with TRBJ2-7, with D perhaps TRBD1 (6 bases). The sample here was peripheral blood, taken on day 0 of AZD1222 vaccination. The TCR originated in an adult in good health. The CDR3 protein is CASTPRDMGYEQYF. CDR3 coding DNA: TGTGCCAGCACCCCCCGGGACATGGGATACGAGCAGTACTTC.